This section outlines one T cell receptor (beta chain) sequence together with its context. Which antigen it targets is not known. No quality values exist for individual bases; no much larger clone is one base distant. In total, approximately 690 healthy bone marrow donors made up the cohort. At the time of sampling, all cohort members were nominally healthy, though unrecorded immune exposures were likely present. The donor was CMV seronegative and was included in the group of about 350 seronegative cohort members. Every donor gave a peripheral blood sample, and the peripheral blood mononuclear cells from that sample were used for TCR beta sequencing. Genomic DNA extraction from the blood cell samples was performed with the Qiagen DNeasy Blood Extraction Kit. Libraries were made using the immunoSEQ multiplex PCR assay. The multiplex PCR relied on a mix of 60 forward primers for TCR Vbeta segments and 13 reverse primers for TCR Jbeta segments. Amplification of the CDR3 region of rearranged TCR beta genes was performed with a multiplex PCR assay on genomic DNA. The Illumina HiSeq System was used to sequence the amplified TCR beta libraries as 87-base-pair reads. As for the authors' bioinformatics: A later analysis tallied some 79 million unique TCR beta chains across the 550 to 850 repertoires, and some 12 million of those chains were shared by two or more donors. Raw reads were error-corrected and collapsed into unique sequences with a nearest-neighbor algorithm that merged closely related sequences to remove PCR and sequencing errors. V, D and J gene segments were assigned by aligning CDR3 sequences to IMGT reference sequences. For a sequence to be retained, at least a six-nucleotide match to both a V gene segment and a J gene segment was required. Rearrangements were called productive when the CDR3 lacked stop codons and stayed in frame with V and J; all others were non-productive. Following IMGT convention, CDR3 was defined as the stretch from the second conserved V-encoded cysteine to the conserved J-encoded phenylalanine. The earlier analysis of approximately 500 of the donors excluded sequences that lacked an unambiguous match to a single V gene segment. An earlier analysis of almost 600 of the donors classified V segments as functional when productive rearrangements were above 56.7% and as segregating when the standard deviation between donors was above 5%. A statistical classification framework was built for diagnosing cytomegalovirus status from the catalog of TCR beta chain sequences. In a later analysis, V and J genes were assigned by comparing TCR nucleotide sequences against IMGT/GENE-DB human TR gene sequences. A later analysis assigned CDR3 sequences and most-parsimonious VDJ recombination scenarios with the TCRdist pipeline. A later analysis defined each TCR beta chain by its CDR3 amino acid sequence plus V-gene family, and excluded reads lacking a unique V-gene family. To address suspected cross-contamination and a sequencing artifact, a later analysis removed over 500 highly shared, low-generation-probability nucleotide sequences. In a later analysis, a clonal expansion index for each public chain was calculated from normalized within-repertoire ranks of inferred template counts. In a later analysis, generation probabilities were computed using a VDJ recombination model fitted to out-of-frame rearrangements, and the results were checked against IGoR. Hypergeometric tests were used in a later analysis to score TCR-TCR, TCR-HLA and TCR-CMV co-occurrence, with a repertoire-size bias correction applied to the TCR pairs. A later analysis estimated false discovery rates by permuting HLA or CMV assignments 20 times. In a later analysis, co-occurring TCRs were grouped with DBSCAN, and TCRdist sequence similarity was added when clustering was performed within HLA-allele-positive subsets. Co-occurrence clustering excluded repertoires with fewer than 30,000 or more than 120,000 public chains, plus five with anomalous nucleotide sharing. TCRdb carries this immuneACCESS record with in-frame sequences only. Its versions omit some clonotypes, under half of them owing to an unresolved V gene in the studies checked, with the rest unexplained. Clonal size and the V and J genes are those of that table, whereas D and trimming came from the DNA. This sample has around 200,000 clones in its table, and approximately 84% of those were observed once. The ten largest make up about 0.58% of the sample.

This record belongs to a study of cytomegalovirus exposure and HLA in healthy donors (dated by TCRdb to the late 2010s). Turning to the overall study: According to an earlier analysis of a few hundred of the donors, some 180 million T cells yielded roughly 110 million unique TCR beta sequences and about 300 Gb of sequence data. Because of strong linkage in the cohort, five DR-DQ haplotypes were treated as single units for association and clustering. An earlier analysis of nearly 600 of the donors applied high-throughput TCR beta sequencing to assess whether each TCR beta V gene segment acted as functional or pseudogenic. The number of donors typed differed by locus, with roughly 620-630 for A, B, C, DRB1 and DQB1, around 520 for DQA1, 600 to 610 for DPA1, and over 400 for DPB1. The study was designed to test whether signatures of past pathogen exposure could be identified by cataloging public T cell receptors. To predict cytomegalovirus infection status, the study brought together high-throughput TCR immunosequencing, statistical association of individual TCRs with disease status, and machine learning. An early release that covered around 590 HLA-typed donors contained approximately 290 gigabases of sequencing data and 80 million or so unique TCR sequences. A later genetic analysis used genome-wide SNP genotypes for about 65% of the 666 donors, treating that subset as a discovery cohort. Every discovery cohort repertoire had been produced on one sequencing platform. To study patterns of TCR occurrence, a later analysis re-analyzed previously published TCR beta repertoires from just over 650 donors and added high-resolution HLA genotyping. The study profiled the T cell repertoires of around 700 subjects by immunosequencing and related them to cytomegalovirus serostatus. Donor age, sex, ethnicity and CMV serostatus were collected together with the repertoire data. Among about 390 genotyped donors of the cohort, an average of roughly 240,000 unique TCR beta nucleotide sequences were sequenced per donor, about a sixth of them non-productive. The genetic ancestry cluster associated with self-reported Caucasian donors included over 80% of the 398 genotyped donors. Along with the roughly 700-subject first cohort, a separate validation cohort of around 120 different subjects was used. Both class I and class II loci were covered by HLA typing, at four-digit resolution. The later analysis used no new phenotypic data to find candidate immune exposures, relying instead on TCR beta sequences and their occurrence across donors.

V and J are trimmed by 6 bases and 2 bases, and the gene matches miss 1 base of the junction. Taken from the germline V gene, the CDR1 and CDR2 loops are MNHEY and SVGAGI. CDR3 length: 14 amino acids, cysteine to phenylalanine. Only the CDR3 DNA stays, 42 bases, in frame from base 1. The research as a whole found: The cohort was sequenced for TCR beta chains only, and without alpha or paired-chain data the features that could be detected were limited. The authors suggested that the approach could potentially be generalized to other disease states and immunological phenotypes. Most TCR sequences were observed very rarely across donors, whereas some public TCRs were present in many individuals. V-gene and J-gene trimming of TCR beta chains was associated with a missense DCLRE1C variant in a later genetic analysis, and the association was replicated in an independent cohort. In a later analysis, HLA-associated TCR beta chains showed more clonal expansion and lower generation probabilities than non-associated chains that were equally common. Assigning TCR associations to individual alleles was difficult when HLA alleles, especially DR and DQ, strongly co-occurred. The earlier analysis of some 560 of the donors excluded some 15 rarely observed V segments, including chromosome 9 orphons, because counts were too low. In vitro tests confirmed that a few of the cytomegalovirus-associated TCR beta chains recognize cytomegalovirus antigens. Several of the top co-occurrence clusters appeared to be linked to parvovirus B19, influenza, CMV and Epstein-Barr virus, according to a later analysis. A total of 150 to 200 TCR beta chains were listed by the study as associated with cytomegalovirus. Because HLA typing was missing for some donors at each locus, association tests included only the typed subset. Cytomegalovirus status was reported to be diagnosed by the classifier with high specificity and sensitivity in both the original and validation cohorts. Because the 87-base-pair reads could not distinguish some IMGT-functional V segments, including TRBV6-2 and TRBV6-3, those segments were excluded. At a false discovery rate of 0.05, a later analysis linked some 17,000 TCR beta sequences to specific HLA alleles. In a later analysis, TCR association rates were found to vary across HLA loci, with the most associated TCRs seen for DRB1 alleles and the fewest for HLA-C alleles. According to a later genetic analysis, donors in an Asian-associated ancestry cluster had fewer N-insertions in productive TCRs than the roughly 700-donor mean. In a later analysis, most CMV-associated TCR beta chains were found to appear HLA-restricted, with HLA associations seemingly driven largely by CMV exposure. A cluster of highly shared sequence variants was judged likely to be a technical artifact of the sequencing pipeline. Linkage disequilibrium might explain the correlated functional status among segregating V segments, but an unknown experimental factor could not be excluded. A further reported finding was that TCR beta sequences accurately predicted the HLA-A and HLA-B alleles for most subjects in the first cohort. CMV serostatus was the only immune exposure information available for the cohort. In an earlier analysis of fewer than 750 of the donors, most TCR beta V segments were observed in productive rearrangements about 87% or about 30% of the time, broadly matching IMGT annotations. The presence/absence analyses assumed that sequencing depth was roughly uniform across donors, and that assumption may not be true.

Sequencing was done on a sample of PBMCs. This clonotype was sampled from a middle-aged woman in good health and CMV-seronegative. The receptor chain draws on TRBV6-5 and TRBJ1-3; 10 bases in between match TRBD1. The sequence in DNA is TGTGCCAGCAGGGGGACAGGGGCTGGAAACACCATATATTTT. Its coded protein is CASRGTGAGNTIYF.